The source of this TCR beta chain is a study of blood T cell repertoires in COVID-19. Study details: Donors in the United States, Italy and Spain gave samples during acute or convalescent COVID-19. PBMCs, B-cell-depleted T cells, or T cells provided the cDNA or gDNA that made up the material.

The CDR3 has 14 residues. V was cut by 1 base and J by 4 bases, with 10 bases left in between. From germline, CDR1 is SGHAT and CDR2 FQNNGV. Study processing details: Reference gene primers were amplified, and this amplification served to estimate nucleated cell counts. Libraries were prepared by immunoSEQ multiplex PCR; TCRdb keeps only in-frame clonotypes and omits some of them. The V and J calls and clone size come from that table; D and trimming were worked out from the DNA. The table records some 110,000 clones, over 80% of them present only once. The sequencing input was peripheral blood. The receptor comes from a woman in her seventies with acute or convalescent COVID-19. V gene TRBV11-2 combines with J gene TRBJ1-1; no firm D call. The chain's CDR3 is CASSLGGLATEAFF. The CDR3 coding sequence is TGTGCCAGCAGCTTAGGAGGGCTGGCCACTGAAGCTTTCTTT.